This TCR beta chain comes out of a study of cytomegalovirus exposure and HLA in healthy donors. Study as a whole: Findings of an earlier analysis included roughly 110 million unique TCR beta sequences from some 180 million T cells.

The PCR was carried out with 60 Vbeta primers and 13 Jbeta primers. Libraries were prepared by immunoSEQ multiplex PCR; TCRdb keeps only in-frame clonotypes and omits some of them. The data show approximately 110,000 clones, and the top ten clones hold around 0.6%. On this clone: Its antigen is currently unknown.

General study results and limits: Later on, a genetic analysis was performed. It linked a missense variant in DCLRE1C with V- and J-gene trimming of TCR beta. Three of the chains that were CMV-associated were confirmed in vitro to be specific for CMV antigens.

This clonotype was sampled from a man aged 50-59 years in good health and CMV-seronegative. Material for sequencing was PBMCs.

The CDR3 bases are TGTGCCAGCAGCTTCACTAGCGGGGGGGGCGCCGGGGAGCTGTTTTTT. Its translation: CASSFTSGGGAGELFF. The rearrangement links TRBV7-3 to TRBJ2-2; 13 bases are shared with TRBD2. Germline V gene lookup returns CDR1 SGHTA and CDR2 FQGTGA. The CDR3 spans 16 residues. V trimming: 3 bases; J trimming: 6 bases; junction bases outside the gene matches: 4.